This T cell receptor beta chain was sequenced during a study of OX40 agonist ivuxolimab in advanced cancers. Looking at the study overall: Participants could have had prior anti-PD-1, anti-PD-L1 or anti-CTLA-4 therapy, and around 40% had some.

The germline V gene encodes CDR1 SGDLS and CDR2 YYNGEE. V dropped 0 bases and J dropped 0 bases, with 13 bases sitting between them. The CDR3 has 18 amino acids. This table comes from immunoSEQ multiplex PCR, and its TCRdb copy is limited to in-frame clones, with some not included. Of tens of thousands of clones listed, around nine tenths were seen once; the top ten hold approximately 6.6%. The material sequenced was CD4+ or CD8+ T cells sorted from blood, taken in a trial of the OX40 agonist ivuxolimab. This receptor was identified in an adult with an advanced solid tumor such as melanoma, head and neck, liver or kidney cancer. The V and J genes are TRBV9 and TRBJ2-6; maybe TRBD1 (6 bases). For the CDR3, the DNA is TGTGCCAGCAGCGTAGAAGGGGGTTTGAGCTCTGGGGCCAACGTCCTGACTTTC. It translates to CASSVEGGLSSGANVLTF.